The rows below give T cell receptor beta chains drawn from one sample of a study of Ad26.COV2.S vaccination and SARS-CoV-2 variants. Method: immunoSEQ multiplex PCR; TCRdb's copy keeps in-frame clones and lacks some. The sample gives 350,000 to 450,000 clones, approximately 90% of which show up once; approximately 1.7% is in the top ten. This sample comprised peripheral blood, obtained in a trial of Ad26.COV2.S vaccine versus placebo. Source of these receptors: a person aged 18 to 59 who received the Ad26.COV2.S COVID-19 vaccine or a placebo. The CDR3 runs from the conserved cysteine through the conserved F or W. D genes are given only for firm matches. The size of a clone is reported for some rows only, either as once, few or many, or as a class for expanded clones.

>NA|NA|TRBV7-9|TRBJ2-3
CASSPRIGGYTQYF
TGTGCCAGCAGTCCTCGAATTGGGGGATATACGCAGTATTTT
>NA|NA|TRBV10-1|TRBJ1-1
CASSENRTARGMNTEAFF
TGCGCCAGCAGTGAGAACCGGACAGCGAGGGGTATGAACACTGAAGCTTTCTTT
>NA|TRBD1|TRBV3-1/TRBV3-2|TRBJ1-1
CASSQGGQGLEAFF
TGTGCCAGCAGCCAAGGCGGACAGGGACTAGAAGCTTTCTTT
>once|TRBD2|TRBV7-6|TRBJ2-5
CASSGSEMASGGETQYF
TGTGCCAGCAGCGGATCTGAGATGGCTAGCGGGGGCGAGACCCAGTACTTC
>NA|TRBD1|TRBV25-1|TRBJ2-7
CASSEWAGGTYEQYF
TGTGCCAGCAGTGAATGGGCAGGGGGCACCTACGAGCAGTACTTC
>NA|TRBD2|TRBV10-3|TRBJ2-3
CAISETRTSGGSSTDTQYF
TGTGCCATCAGTGAGACTAGGACTAGCGGGGGCTCTAGCACAGATACGCAGTATTTT
>NA|TRBD1|TRBV5-1|TRBJ2-5
CASSWGDRGNQETQYF
TGCGCCAGCAGCTGGGGGGACAGGGGCAACCAAGAGACCCAGTACTTC
>NA|NA|TRBV3-1/TRBV3-2|TRBJ2-1
CASSQRYSGTGQFF
TGTGCCAGCAGCCAAAGGTACAGTGGGACTGGGCAGTTCTTC
>NA|TRBD1|TRBV7-8|TRBJ1-2
CASSLRGRDYGYTF
TGTGCCAGCAGCCTCAGGGGGCGCGACTATGGCTACACCTTC
>NA|TRBD1|TRBV28|TRBJ1-1
CASSFTIEPGTDNTEAFF
TGTGCCAGCAGTTTCACCATAGAACCCGGGACAGACAACACTGAAGCTTTCTTT
>NA|NA|TRBV7-2|TRBJ2-5
CASSLALAGETQYF
TGTGCCAGCAGCTTAGCGCTAGCTGGAGAGACCCAGTACTTC
>NA|TRBD1|TRBV9|TRBJ1-1
CASSEQGDMNTEAFF
TGTGCCAGCAGCGAACAGGGGGACATGAACACTGAAGCTTTCTTT
>NA|NA|TRBV5-1|TRBJ1-2
CASSRVEGTSYGYTF
TGCGCCAGCAGCAGGGTTGAGGGAACCTCCTATGGCTACACCTTC
>NA|TRBD1|TRBV5-1|TRBJ2-2
CASSSGDRDSGELFF
TGCGCCAGCAGCTCGGGGGACAGGGACTCCGGGGAGCTGTTTTTT
>once|TRBD1|TRBV25-1|TRBJ2-7
CASSEPDRVGRNEQYF
TGTGCCAGCAGTGAACCCGACAGGGTGGGAAGGAACGAGCAGTACTTC
>NA|NA|TRBV28|TRBJ1-2
CASSPGGQRNYGYTF
TGTGCCAGCAGTCCTGGCGGACAGAGGAACTATGGCTACACCTTC
>NA|NA|TRBV4-1|TRBJ2-7
CASSQDRLARTYEQYF
TGCGCCAGCAGCCAAGATCGGCTAGCGCGAACCTACGAGCAGTACTTC
>NA|NA|TRBV5-4|TRBJ1-1
CASSFFAGPEAFF
TGTGCCAGCAGCTTTTTTGCGGGGCCCGAAGCTTTCTTT
>NA|NA|TRBV27|TRBJ1-1
CASSPYNSPPFF
TGTGCCAGCAGTCCCTATAATTCGCCCCCTTTCTTT
>NA|NA|TRBV30|TRBJ1-3
CACERNTIYF
TGTGCCTGCGAGAGAAACACCATATATTTT
>NA|TRBD1|TRBV30|TRBJ2-7
CAWSVPGQGKYEQYF
TGTGCCTGGAGTGTACCGGGACAGGGGAAGTACGAGCAGTACTTC
>NA|NA|TRBV9|TRBJ1-5
CASSVEDRDQPQHF
TGTGCCAGCAGCGTAGAGGACAGAGATCAGCCCCAGCATTTT
>NA|NA|TRBV6-5|TRBJ2-7
CASSYSPSSYEQYF
TGTGCCAGCAGTTACTCTCCTAGCTCCTACGAGCAGTACTTC
>once|NA|TRBV7-6|TRBJ2-1
CASSLAEGPNNEQFF
TGTGCCAGCAGCTTAGCGGAGGGACCTAACAATGAGCAGTTCTTC
>NA|NA|TRBV24-1|TRBJ2-1
CATSKGTSYNEQFF
TGTGCCACCAGTAAGGGTACATCCTACAATGAGCAGTTCTTC
>NA|TRBD1|TRBV7-2|TRBJ1-1
CASSGTVNTEAFF
TGTGCCAGCTCCGGGACAGTGAACACTGAAGCTTTCTTT
>NA|TRBD1|TRBV5-5|TRBJ1-4
CASSPGDRYEKLFF
TGTGCCAGCAGCCCCGGGGACAGATATGAAAAACTGTTTTTT
>NA|TRBD1|TRBV4-1|TRBJ1-1
CASSQVRYGTGVVAFF
TGCGCCAGCAGCCAAGTTCGATATGGGACAGGGGTGGTAGCTTTCTTT
>NA|TRBD1|TRBV28|TRBJ2-7
CASSYGFSGQGVKQYF
TGTGCCAGCTCGTACGGATTCTCGGGACAGGGAGTTAAGCAGTACTTC
>NA|NA|TRBV28|TRBJ1-6
CASKGGPVDNSPLHF
TGTGCCAGCAAGGGCGGCCCAGTGGATAATTCACCCCTCCACTTT
>NA|TRBD1|TRBV12-5|TRBJ2-7
CASGLDLTGQSYEQYF
TGTGCTAGTGGTTTAGACCTAACGGGACAGAGTTACGAGCAGTACTTC
>NA|NA|TRBV14|TRBJ2-1
CASSQELYNEQFF
TGTGCCAGCAGCCAAGAATTATACAATGAGCAGTTCTTC
>NA|NA|TRBV29-1|TRBJ2-3
CSGADLPTDTQYF
TGCAGCGGTGCGGACTTGCCCACAGATACGCAGTATTTT
>NA|NA|TRBV7-9|TRBJ2-3
CASSLAGRSTDTQYF
TGTGCCAGCAGCTTAGCGGGGCGAAGCACAGATACGCAGTATTTT
>NA|NA|TRBV4-3|TRBJ1-1
CASSQIQWAGNTEAFF
TGCGCCAGCAGCCAAATTCAATGGGCCGGAAACACTGAAGCTTTCTTT
>NA|NA|TRBV7-2|TRBJ2-7
CASSPRGGPYEQYF
TGTGCCAGCAGCCCCAGGGGGGGACCATACGAGCAGTACTTC
>NA|TRBD1|TRBV7-9|TRBJ2-3
CASSFHRDRGPDTQYF
TGTGCCAGCAGCTTCCACCGGGACAGGGGGCCAGATACGCAGTATTTT
>NA|NA|TRBV18|TRBJ1-1
CASSPARGEAFF
TGTGCCAGCTCACCCGCCCGGGGTGAAGCTTTCTTT
>NA|NA|TRBV29-1|TRBJ1-4
CSAIPQGRHEKLFF
TGCAGCGCCATACCCCAGGGGAGGCATGAAAAACTGTTTTTT
>NA|TRBD2|TRBV7-9|TRBJ2-1
CASSSRLAGPAYNEQFF
TGTGCCAGCAGCTCCCGCCTAGCGGGGCCTGCCTACAATGAGCAGTTCTTC